Listed here are 18 T cell receptor beta chains from one sample, sequenced in a study of T cell responses to AZD1222 COVID-19 vaccine. TCRdb's copy holds only in-frame clones and misses some; the assay was immunoSEQ multiplex PCR. The sample includes about 56,000 clones, approximately 88% seen only once; the top ten take roughly 14%. This material consisted of peripheral blood, taken on day 0 of AZD1222 vaccination. These receptors were obtained from an adult in good health.

J is TRBJ2-1 and V is TRBV5-4; 15 bases map to TRBD2. V lost 4 bases, J lost 10 bases, and 6 bases stayed unmatched. The CDR3 loop spans 15 amino acids. CDR1 is SGHNT and CDR2 is YYREEE in the germline V gene (reference sequence). CDR3 DNA: TGTGCCAGCAGCCGCGGACTAGCGGGAGGGGGGGAGCAGTTCTTC. It encodes CASSRGLAGGGEQFF.

This rearrangement joins TRBV5-5 to TRBJ1-2; the D is unclear. Trimming cost V 4 bases and J 5 bases, with 21 bases left between them. CDR1 is SGHKS and CDR2 is YYEKEE in the germline V gene (reference sequence). The CDR3 is made up of 16 amino acids. The CDR3 DNA reads as TGTGCCAGCAGCACCGGCCCCGGGTACGGGTCATATGGCTACACCTTC. It codes for CASSTGPGYGSYGYTF.

The chain uses TRBV5-5 and TRBJ2-3, with D tentatively TRBD1 or TRBD2 (5 bases each). Germline values: CDR1 SGHKS, CDR2 YYEKEE (reference sequence). V was cut by 4 bases and J by 4 bases, with 16 bases left in between. This CDR3 has 15 residues. The CDR3 loop reads CASSPAAGAADTQYF. CDR3 DNA: TGTGCCAGCAGCCCAGCGGCCGGGGCTGCAGATACGCAGTATTTT.

CDR3 loop: CASSPGTVQIQETQYF. CDR3 nucleotide sequence: TGCGCCAGCAGCCCCGGGACGGTCCAAATCCAAGAGACCCAGTACTTC. The V and J genes are TRBV5-1 and TRBJ2-5; D tentatively fits TRBD1 or TRBD2 (5 bases each). The CDR3 spans 16 residues. Trimming stripped 4 bases from V and 1 base from J, with 17 bases between. Germline V CDR1 and CDR2: SGHRS, YFSETQ.

This clone showed up just once. The V call is TRBV6-5, the J call TRBJ2-2; D not resolved. Germline V CDR1 and CDR2: MNHEY, SVGAGI. CDR3 length: 13 residues. Trimming shortened V by 9 bases and J by 5 bases, and 13 bases separated the two germline ends. CDR3 in DNA: TGTGCCAGTCGCGGCTGGGCGACCGGGGAGCTGTTTTTT. Translated, it gives CASRGWATGELFF.

The chain employs TRBV21-1 and TRBJ2-1; no check of the table's D call, TRBD2, against the DNA was made. TRBV21-1 is a listed pseudogene. This CDR3 is built from 18 residues. The CDR3 loop is CASSKELAGGSTYNEQFF. CDR3 DNA sequence: TGTGCCAGCAGCAAAGAGCTAGCGGGAGGGTCTACCTACAATGAGCAGTTCTTC.

The gene calls are TRBV6-5 and TRBJ1-1; 8 bases align to TRBD1. Germline values: CDR1 MNHEY, CDR2 SVGAGI. The CDR3 is 14 residues long. Unmatched junction bases numbered 8, after V lost 5 bases and J lost 6 bases. As DNA, the CDR3 is TGTGCCAGCAGTATAGAGACAGGGGTGGCTGAAGCTTTCTTT. This encodes CASSIETGVAEAFF.

This rearrangement joins TRBV5-4 to TRBJ2-4; 8 bases align to TRBD2. The V gene's germline CDR1 is SGHNT and CDR2 YYREEE (reference sequence). The CDR3 sequence is 16 residues long. Trimming took 4 bases from V and 0 from J; bases not matched to a gene: 6. The CDR3, as DNA: TGTGCCAGCAGCCCCCGGGGGGGTCTAGCCAAAAACATTCAGTACTTC. This codes for CASSPRGGLAKNIQYF.

This sequence joins TRBV7-2 and TRBJ2-1, with a weak D call TRBD2 (6 bases). From germline, CDR1 is SGHTA and CDR2 FQGNSA. The CDR3 is 16 amino acids. Trimming removed 7 bases at V and 0 bases at J, with 16 bases between. CDR3 nucleotides: TGTGCCAGCACCCCTCTCGGGGGTGACTCCTACAATGAGCAGTTCTTC. Translated, it gives CASTPLGGDSYNEQFF.

The V gene is TRBV5-4, the J gene TRBJ2-1; 10 bases are shared with TRBD2. V gave up 1 base and J gave up 9 bases; unmatched junction bases: 4. The V gene's germline CDR1 is SGHNT and CDR2 YYREEE (reference sequence). This CDR3 is 14 amino acids long. CDR3 in amino acids: CASSLRLAGVEQFF. In DNA, the CDR3 is TGTGCCAGCAGCTTGCGGCTAGCGGGAGTTGAGCAGTTCTTC.

The V and J genes are TRBV30 and TRBJ2-3, with 8 bases matching TRBD1. Unmatched junction bases numbered 9, after V lost 5 bases and J lost 2 bases. Per the germline V gene, CDR1 is GTSNPN and CDR2 is SVGIG (reference sequence). The CDR3 totals 15 residues. The CDR3 coding sequence is TGTGCCTGGGACAGGGGAGGCTTTCTCACAGATACGCAGTATTTT. Translating gives CAWDRGGFLTDTQYF.

The chain joins TRBV4-1 to TRBJ2-1, with D possibly being TRBD2 (7 bases). Looked up from germline, CDR1 is MGHRA and CDR2 is YSYEKL. The length of the CDR3 is 15 residues. Trimming removed 4 bases at V and 5 bases at J, with 15 bases between. The CDR3 protein is CASSRGASGNNEQFF. Here the CDR3 DNA reads TGCGCCAGCAGCCGGGGGGCGAGCGGGAACAATGAGCAGTTCTTC.

This clone is a singleton in its sample. J is TRBJ2-5 and V is TRBV7-2, with a possible D match to TRBD2 (5 bases). CDR1 and CDR2 from the germline V gene are SGHTA and FQGNSA. V lost 5 bases to trimming and J lost 5 bases, with 12 bases between them. The CDR3 extends over 13 amino acids. This CDR3 is CASSTTNRETQYF. CDR3 coding DNA: TGTGCCAGCAGCACGACTAACCGGGAGACCCAGTACTTC.

The CDR3 DNA sequence: TGTGCCAGCAGACCGACACGCACAGATACGCAGTATTTT. Its protein is CASRPTRTDTQYF. The genes are TRBV6-5 and TRBJ2-3; no definite D call. There are 13 residues in the CDR3. The germline V gene has CDR1 MNHEY and CDR2 SVGAGI. Trimming pared 6 bases from V and 1 base from J, leaving 8 bases between.

Written as DNA, the CDR3 is TGTGCCAGCAGGACGACTAGCGACTCCTACGAGCAGTACTTC. It is translated as CASRTTSDSYEQYF. The gene calls are TRBV6-5 and TRBJ2-7, with TRBD2 matching 8 bases. CDR3 length equals 14 residues. Trimming at V came to 6 bases and at J to 0 bases, leaving 4 bases not matched to a gene. The germline V gene has CDR1 MNHEY and CDR2 SVGAGI.

The chain is built from TRBV29-1 and TRBJ1-1; TRBD1 aligns across 11 bases. This CDR3 is built from 15 residues. Germline values: CDR1 SQVTM, CDR2 ANQGSEA. V dropped 8 bases and J dropped 4; count of bases not matched to a gene: 12. The CDR3 DNA follows: TGCAGCACTAGGGACAGGGGGACCCGTAGCACTGAAGCTTTCTTT. Translated: CSTRDRGTRSTEAFF.

This chain uses TRBV6-5 with TRBJ1-1; no reliable D call. Germline V CDR1 and CDR2: MNHEY, SVGAGI. Trimming shortened V by 5 bases and J by 1 base, and 8 bases separated the two germline ends. The CDR3 covers 13 residues. The CDR3 coding sequence is TGTGCCAGCAGTAAGGGCCCGAACACTGAAGCTTTCTTT. Its protein product is CASSKGPNTEAFF.

The chain uses TRBV23-1 and TRBJ1-2, with a weak D call TRBD1 (5 bases). TRBV23-1 is an ORF for which the function is uncertain. V lost 0 bases, J lost 8 bases, and 10 bases lay in between. The CDR3 length is 13 residues. CDR3 region: CASSQSGPLGYTF. In nucleotides, the CDR3 is TGCGCCAGCAGTCAATCGGGGCCCTTGGGCTACACCTTC.